Below are 17 T cell receptor beta chains sequenced from a single sample in a study of T cells in Graves' hyperthyroidism and ophthalmopathy. There were TCR beta CDR3 regions amplified from RNA transcripts. In the first-round RT-PCR of the TCR CDR3, the HTBI primer set was used. TCRdb used MiXCR to reprocess the multiplex PCR reads, holding one entry per CDR3 protein. The table lists some 460,000 distinct CDR3 sequences, 15% to 17% of them singletons. The sequenced sample was blood. These receptors were obtained from a woman aged 18-30 years with Graves' hyperthyroidism.

The sample holds many counts of this clonotype. The chain links TRBV12-3 or TRBV12-4 to TRBJ1-4, with D possibly matching TRBD1 (5 bases). V gave up 6 bases and J gave up 8 bases, with 16 bases separating them. The CDR3 covers 14 residues. The CDR3 protein is CASRLEGAAEKLFF. The CDR3 nucleotides are TGTGCCAGCAGACTGGAAGGGGCCGCGGAAAAACTGTTTTTT.

At least ten counts were recorded for this clonotype. The rearrangement joins TRBV7-9 to TRBJ1-1; TRBD1 matches 7 bases. V gave up 0 bases and J gave up 0 bases; unmatched junction bases: 10. The CDR3 length is 18 residues. In germline, CDR1 is SEHNR, CDR2 FQNEAQ (reference sequence). The CDR3 loop is CASSLARDSKGMNTEAFF. CDR3 in DNA: TGTGCCAGCAGCTTAGCGAGGGACAGTAAAGGAATGAACACTGAAGCTTTCTTT.

There are many counts of this clonotype. J is TRBJ2-7 and V is TRBV6-1; 8 bases map to TRBD1. There are 16 residues in the CDR3. The V and J ends lost 6 bases and 0 bases, in that order; junction bases with no gene match: 10. Germline V gene sequence: CDR1 MNHNS, CDR2 SASEGT. CDR3: CASSSTAGTGSYEQYF. The CDR3 DNA follows: TGTGCCAGCAGCTCAACTGCCGGGACAGGCTCCTACGAGCAGTACTTC.

This clonotype was seen many times. The chain is built from TRBV12-3 or TRBV12-4 and TRBJ2-5, with TRBD2 identical over 7 bases. The CDR3 loop spans 14 amino acids. J was trimmed by 4 bases and V by 3 bases; bases with no gene match: 5. In nucleotides, the CDR3 is TGTGCCAGCAGTTTGGAGGGAGGGTCAGAGACCCAGTACTTC. It codes for CASSLEGGSETQYF.

This clonotype was counted ten times or more. This rearrangement joins TRBV19 to TRBJ1-5, with TRBD1 matching 7 bases. Trimming removed 4 bases from V and 1 base from J; junction bases left unmatched: 10. CDR3 length: 17 amino acids. From germline, CDR1 is LNHDA and CDR2 SQIVND (reference sequence). The CDR3 region has the DNA TGTGCCAGTAGTAACATTCCGGGACAGTGGAGCAATCAGCCCCAGCATTTT. Amino acids: CASSNIPGQWSNQPQHF.

This clonotype was picked up a small number of times. CDR3 nucleotides: TGTGCCTGGACCGCGGGACAGCCTTGGGAGACCCAGTACTTC. Its translation: CAWTAGQPWETQYF. The chain combines TRBV30 with TRBJ2-5; D is possibly TRBD1 (7 bases). The germline CDR1 and CDR2 sequences are GTSNPN and SVGIG (reference sequence). V was clipped by 4 bases and J by 5 bases, with 17 bases between them. The CDR3 runs to 14 residues.

This clonotype was detected many times. The rearrangement joins TRBV6-1 to TRBJ1-1; no reliable D call. Trimming cost V 7 bases and J 7 bases, with 10 bases left between them. CDR3 length: 11 residues. Germline CDR1 and CDR2: MNHNS and SASEGT. CDR3 coding DNA: TGTGCCAGCACCAACGTTTATGAAGCTTTCTTT. Amino acids: CASTNVYEAFF.

This clonotype was detected a few times. The chain carries TRBV19 and TRBJ2-2; D gene ambiguous. The CDR3 spans 15 residues. Trimming removed 1 base at V and 7 bases at J, with 13 bases between. CDR1 and CDR2 (germline): LNHDA, SQIVND (reference sequence). CDR3 loop: CASSIGIASHGELFF. In nucleotides, the CDR3 is TGTGCCAGTAGTATAGGAATCGCCTCTCACGGGGAGCTGTTTTTT.

Many counts were recorded for this clonotype. This chain links TRBV5-1 with TRBJ1-5; D not resolved. The germline CDR1 and CDR2 sequences are SGHRS and YFSETQ. CDR3 length equals 14 residues. Trimming removed 0 bases from V and 7 bases from J, with 11 bases in between. The CDR3 bases are TGCGCCAGCAGCTTGGAAGGGATGGGGCAGCCCCAGCATTTT. As protein: CASSLEGMGQPQHF.

This clonotype has a count of ten or more. The chain combines TRBV4-1 with TRBJ1-1, with D possibly TRBD1 on 6 matching bases. Trimming took off 3 bases at V and 4 bases at J, with 18 bases between the two ends. Germline values: CDR1 MGHRA, CDR2 YSYEKL. The CDR3 totals 16 residues. The CDR3 protein is CASSHIGRGGGTEAFF. CDR3 DNA sequence: TGCGCCAGCAGCCACATCGGCAGGGGCGGTGGCACTGAAGCTTTCTTT.

This clonotype was seen repeatedly, ten times or more. This rearrangement joins TRBV11-2 to TRBJ1-3; D is ambiguous. CDR1 and CDR2 from the germline V gene are SGHAT and FQNNGV. The CDR3 consists of 15 residues. The V gene lost 1 base and the J gene lost 7 bases, with 14 bases spanning the gap. In DNA, the CDR3 is TGTGCCAGCAGCTTAGGCTCCCGCCGACGGAACACCATATATTTT. This encodes CASSLGSRRRNTIYF.

At least ten counts were recorded for this clonotype. V gene TRBV14 combines with J gene TRBJ2-7; tentative D call: TRBD2 (7 bases). The CDR3 runs to 11 residues. Germline V gives CDR1 SGHDN, CDR2 FVKESK. Trimming pared 4 bases from V and 9 bases from J, leaving 10 bases between. CDR3 residues: CASSPGGPQYF. DNA for the CDR3: TGTGCCAGCAGCCCCGGGGGGCCGCAGTACTTC.

The chain is built from TRBV20-1 and TRBJ1-1; D possibly corresponds to TRBD1 (5 bases). V was shortened by 6 bases and J by 4 bases, with 18 bases between the two germline ends. This CDR3 contains 14 residues. Germline CDR1 and CDR2: DFQATT and SNEGSKA (reference sequence). CDR3 residues: CSAWSGGIGTEAFF. The CDR3 DNA is TGCAGTGCCTGGTCGGGGGGGATCGGCACTGAAGCTTTCTTT.

This chain uses TRBV18 with TRBJ2-5; no firm D call. The CDR3 is made up of 13 amino acids. V lost 3 bases and J lost 1, with 6 bases in between. Germline V gives CDR1 KGHSH, CDR2 LQKENI. This CDR3 is CASSPFAQETQYF. CDR3 nucleotide sequence: TGTGCCAGCTCACCTTTCGCCCAAGAGACCCAGTACTTC.

This clonotype was picked up many times. The V gene is TRBV6-2 or TRBV6-3, the J gene TRBJ2-5; D is possibly TRBD2 (5 bases). In germline, CDR1 is MNHEY, CDR2 SVGEGT. This CDR3 is built from 15 residues. Between the trimmed V and J ends, which lost 2 bases and 3 bases, there was a span of 13 bases. The CDR3 DNA reads TGTGCCAGCAGTTACGAACTTCCGGGAAAAGAGACCCAGTACTTC. Its protein product is CASSYELPGKETQYF.

This clonotype has just a few counts. The gene calls are TRBV3-1 and TRBJ2-5; 9 bases agree with TRBD2. The germline gives CDR1 LGHDT, CDR2 YNNKEL (reference sequence). The V gene end was trimmed by 2 bases and the J gene end by 4 bases; junction bases not matched to a gene: 11. The CDR3 has 17 residues. The CDR3 protein is CASSQNPGTSMSETQYF. In DNA form, the CDR3 reads TGTGCCAGCAGCCAAAACCCCGGGACTAGCATGTCAGAGACCCAGTACTTC.

This clonotype was seen ten or more times. The V gene is TRBV3-1, the J gene TRBJ2-5; 10 bases match TRBD1. The junction had 5 bases not matched to a gene; V was cut back by 3 bases and J by 4 bases. The CDR3 loop spans 15 amino acids. Germline lookup yields CDR1 LGHDT and CDR2 YNNKEL (reference sequence). Here the CDR3 DNA reads TGTGCCAGCAGCCACCTTCGGACAGGGGGAGAGACCCAGTACTTC. Amino acid sequence: CASSHLRTGGETQYF.